These T cell receptor beta chains were read from a single sample in a study of T cells in localized non-small cell lung cancer. Measured with immunoSEQ multiplex PCR; TCRdb has only the in-frame clones, and not every one. The table has about 20,000 clones, around nine tenths seen once. Sequencing was performed on peripheral blood, taken before any cancer treatment. These receptor sequences come from a man aged 40-75 years with stage I lung adenocarcinoma. The conserved cysteine and the conserved F or W are not part of the CDR3 here.

v_gene,j_gene,CDR3aa
TRBV28,TRBJ1-6,ASRSQGLNSPLH
TRBV7-9,TRBJ2-4,ASSLAGRGTKNIQY
TRBV5-4,TRBJ2-7,ASSYRVGSYEQY
TRBV5-1,TRBJ2-5,ASSSTSGQETQY
TRBV5-6,TRBJ2-5,ASSLRVVETQY
TRBV18,TRBJ2-3,ASSPLNRDRGRTDTQY
TRBV7-2,TRBJ1-3,ASSFSGQGNTIY
TRBV7-3,TRBJ2-5,ASSLHGQQETQY
TRBV6-5,TRBJ1-5,ASSTTGGKNQPQH
TRBV19,TRBJ1-2,ASSTRWADKYPHNYGYT
TRBV30,TRBJ1-6,AWSPGTADNSPLH
TRBV2,TRBJ1-4,ASITGSKEKLF
TRBV14,TRBJ2-7,ASSQNRGQGSYEQY
TRBV19,TRBJ2-4,ASSIGQGLN
TRBV6-6,TRBJ2-1,AGGQGSYNEQF
TRBV5-4,TRBJ2-5,ASSLKAGGRQETQY
TRBV5-1,TRBJ2-3,ASRIGSGRDTDTQY
TRBV2,TRBJ2-7,ASRAQGALAYEQY
TRBV6-5,TRBJ2-3,ASSRRGGATDTQY
TRBV5-1,TRBJ2-7,ASSFGLTKEQY
TRBV2,TRBJ2-1,ASSKYSYNEQF
TRBV30,TRBJ2-1,AWNQLGRDNYNEQF
TRBV2,TRBJ2-5,ASSEGRGEETQY
TRBV30,TRBJ1-3,AWSVDSPGNTIY
TRBV7-6,TRBJ2-7,ASSLGPLYEQY
TRBV19,TRBJ2-7,ASNRGLNYEQY
TRBV4-1,TRBJ2-7,ASSLGENRGDEQY
TRBV30,TRBJ1-1,ACNRNTEAF
TRBV7-6,TRBJ2-5,ASTPGETQY
TRBV28,TRBJ1-3,ASSPIGDTIY
TRBV27,TRBJ1-2,ASSDGDNYGYT
TRBV30,TRBJ2-7,AWRDRAYEQY
TRBV14,TRBJ2-3,ASSLRGVGTDTQY
TRBV30,TRBJ1-3,AWNAVSGNTIY
TRBV11-2,TRBJ1-1,ASSGRGGNTEAF
TRBV18,TRBJ2-2,ASTPRQGVATGELF
TRBV5-6,TRBJ1-3,ASSLGGFSGNTIY
TRBV5-5,TRBJ2-5,ASSNLGKGKETQY
TRBV9,TRBJ2-5,ASSPSRLQETQY
TRBV23-1,TRBJ2-6,ASSQSMSDGPGANVLT
TRBV19,TRBJ1-2,ASSIGGTPPYGYT
TRBV30,TRBJ2-1,AWRTQDRGNEQF
TRBV6-5,TRBJ2-7,ASSYQNTGVAYEQY
TRBV11-2,TRBJ1-5,ASSLLETGRSNQPQH